A single sample gave rise to the 5 T cell receptor beta chains below, sequenced in a study of T-cell memory formation after mild COVID-19 (dated by TCRdb to the early 2020s). Receptors were amplified or captured by 5' RACE. Sequencer: Illumina NovaSeq 6000. TCRdb trimmed the raw reads at Q25, called clones with MiXCR and kept productive beta chains. CDR3 protein sequences are deduplicated, and each keeps its most common genes and DNA. This sample comprises under 200,000 distinct CDR3 sequences, roughly a third of them detected only once. Around 12% of the sample comes from the top ten. The sample comprised PBMCs or a T cell subset sorted from them (not recorded which). The receptors derive from an adult woman who had mild COVID-19 (a few samples of this study predate the infection). The sample titles of this study are shuffled in the database, so cell type and time point are left out; the donor was told from shared clones.

The V gene is TRBV29-1, the J gene TRBJ2-2, with 7 bases matching TRBD1. Germline V gives CDR1 SQVTM, CDR2 ANQGSEA. Losses at the gene ends were 2 bases for V and 6 bases for J; bases not matched to a gene: 9. The CDR3 length is 15 residues. The CDR3 protein is CSVELQGNYAGELFF. In DNA, the CDR3 is TGCAGCGTTGAATTACAGGGGAATTACGCCGGGGAGCTGTTTTTT.

This clonotype was picked up a small number of times. This chain connects TRBV24-1 to TRBJ2-7, with TRBD1 matching over 7 bases. J gave up 0 bases and V 7 bases, and 5 bases lay outside the gene matches. Germline V gene lookup returns CDR1 KGHDR and CDR2 SFDVKD. This CDR3 is built from 14 residues. The CDR3 spells CATSLTGNSYEQYF. CDR3 sequence (DNA): TGTGCCACCAGCTTGACAGGGAACTCCTACGAGCAGTACTTC.

This clonotype was counted between two and nine times. This chain joins TRBV30 and TRBJ1-1; D ambiguous. Germline V gene lookup returns CDR1 GTSNPN and CDR2 SVGIG (reference sequence). The CDR3 spans 14 residues. V shed 0 bases and J shed 5 bases, with 13 bases lying between them. As DNA, the CDR3 is TGTGCCTGGAGTGTAACTTATCCATGGACTGAAGCTTTCTTT. As protein: CAWSVTYPWTEAFF. Filled out from reference TRBV30 and TRBJ1-1, the complete variable domain reads SQTIHQWPATLVQPVGSPLSLECTVEGTSNPNLYWYRQAAGRGLQLLFYSVGIGQISSEVPQNLSASRPQDRQFILSSKKLLLSDSGFYLCAWSVTYPWTEAFFGQGTRLTVV.

J is TRBJ1-3 and V is TRBV20-1; a weak D match, TRBD1 (5 bases). V dropped 4 bases and J dropped 2 bases, with 9 bases sitting between them. The CDR3 runs 13 residues. Germline V lookup: CDR1 DFQATT, CDR2 SNEGSKA (reference sequence). The CDR3 reads CSATGGTGNTIYF. The CDR3 region has the DNA TGCAGTGCTACCGGGGGTACTGGAAACACCATATATTTT.

The chain is built from TRBV29-1 and TRBJ2-1; D might be TRBD2 (5 bases). The germline V gene encodes CDR1 SQVTM and CDR2 ANQGSEA. This CDR3 has 10 residues. Trimming removed 4 bases at V and 7 bases at J, with 5 bases between. The CDR3 here is CSVGGNEQFF. The CDR3 coding sequence is TGCAGCGTTGGAGGGAATGAGCAGTTCTTC.